This T cell receptor (beta chain) was sequenced for a study of blood T cell repertoires in COVID-19. Turning to the study itself: Spain, Italy and the United States supplied samples that represented acute and convalescent COVID-19.

Generated by immunoSEQ multiplex PCR, the TCRdb table keeps only in-frame clones and is missing some. The repertoire holds 54,000 or so clones, with around 83% as singletons. J was trimmed by 5 bases and V by 2 bases; bases with no gene match: 9. CDR3 length: 16 residues. Per the germline V gene, CDR1 is MNHEY and CDR2 is SVGEGT. This receptor was identified in a woman aged 55-70 years with acute or convalescent COVID-19. The sample consisted of peripheral blood. The gene calls are TRBV6-2 or TRBV6-3 and TRBJ1-2; 9 bases are a match to TRBD1. CDR3 bases: TGTGCCAGCAGTTACACCGGGACAGGGTACGAGTATGGCTACACCTTC. Protein: CASSYTGTGYEYGYTF.